This entry features one T cell receptor beta chain sequence. Its antigen is as yet unknown. Template switching with 5'RACE generated the TCR cDNA and added a universal primer site and UMIs. TCRdb processed the 5' RACE reads anew with MiXCR; each CDR3 protein has one entry. The table shows about 370,000 distinct CDR3 sequences, with under 14% occurring only once. The data stem from a study of T cells after yellow fever vaccination. Across the whole study: Fractions of limited cellularity were prepared by means of SMART-Seq v4 Ultra Low Input.

Whole-study results and caveats: There was a possibility that FACS-sorted repertoires contained abundant clonotypes contaminating from the bulk population. Post-booster reappearance was seen for most primary-vaccination clones (about 96% CD4, around 91% CD8).

Germline V gene sequence: CDR1 MGHRA, CDR2 YSYEKL. Trimming took 3 bases from V and 4 from J, leaving 16 bases between them. The CDR3 is made up of 16 amino acids. The sequencing used PBMCs, collected on the day of the first yellow fever vaccination. The sequence came from a man aged 18 to 30 who received the YFV17D yellow fever vaccine. The V gene is TRBV4-1, the J gene TRBJ1-5; D is uncertain. CDR3 region: CASSQKVGVGNQPQHF. The CDR3 DNA reads as TGCGCCAGCAGCCAGAAGGTCGGGGTAGGGAATCAGCCCCAGCATTTT.